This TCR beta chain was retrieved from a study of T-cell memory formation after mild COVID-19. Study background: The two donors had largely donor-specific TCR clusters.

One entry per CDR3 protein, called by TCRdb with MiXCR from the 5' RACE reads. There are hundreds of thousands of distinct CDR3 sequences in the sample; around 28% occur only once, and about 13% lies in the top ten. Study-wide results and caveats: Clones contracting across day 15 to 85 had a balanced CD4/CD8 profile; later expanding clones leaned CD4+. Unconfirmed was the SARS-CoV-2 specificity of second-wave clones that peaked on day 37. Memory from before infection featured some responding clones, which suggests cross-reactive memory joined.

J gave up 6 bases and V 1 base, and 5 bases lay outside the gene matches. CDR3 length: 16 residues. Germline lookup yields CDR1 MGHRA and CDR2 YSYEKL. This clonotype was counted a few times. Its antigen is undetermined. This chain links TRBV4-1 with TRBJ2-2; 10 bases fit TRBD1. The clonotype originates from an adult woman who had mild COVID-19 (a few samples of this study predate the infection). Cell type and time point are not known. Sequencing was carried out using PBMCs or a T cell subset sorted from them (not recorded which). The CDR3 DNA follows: TGCGCCAGCAGCCAAGTACGGGACAGGGGATCCGGGGAGCTGTTTTTT. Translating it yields CASSQVRDRGSGELFF.